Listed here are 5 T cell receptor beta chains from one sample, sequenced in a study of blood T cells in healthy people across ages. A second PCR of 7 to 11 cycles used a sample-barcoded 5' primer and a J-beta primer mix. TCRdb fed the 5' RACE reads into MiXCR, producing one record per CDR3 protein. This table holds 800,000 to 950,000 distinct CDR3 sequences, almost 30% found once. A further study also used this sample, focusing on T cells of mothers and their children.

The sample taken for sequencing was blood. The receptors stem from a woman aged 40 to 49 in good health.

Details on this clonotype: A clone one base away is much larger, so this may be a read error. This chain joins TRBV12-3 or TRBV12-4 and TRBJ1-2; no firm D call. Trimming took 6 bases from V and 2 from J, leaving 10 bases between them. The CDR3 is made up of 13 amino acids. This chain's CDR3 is CASSHAGNYGYTF. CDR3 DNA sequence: TGTGCCAGCAGCCACGCCGGGAACTATGGCTACACCTTC.

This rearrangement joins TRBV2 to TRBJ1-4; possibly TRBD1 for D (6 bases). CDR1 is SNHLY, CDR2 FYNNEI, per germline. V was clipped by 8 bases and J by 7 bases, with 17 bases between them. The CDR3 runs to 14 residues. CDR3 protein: CASGNRDSGEKLFF. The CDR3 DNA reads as TGTGCCAGCGGGAACAGGGATTCAGGTGAAAAACTGTTTTTT.

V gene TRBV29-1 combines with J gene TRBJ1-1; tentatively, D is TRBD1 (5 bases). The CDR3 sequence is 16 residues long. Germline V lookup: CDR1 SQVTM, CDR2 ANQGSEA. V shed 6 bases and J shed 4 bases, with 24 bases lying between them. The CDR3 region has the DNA TGCAGCGTAAAAATTCTGCAGGGAGAAGGTCCCACTGAAGCTTTCTTT. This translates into CSVKILQGEGPTEAFF.

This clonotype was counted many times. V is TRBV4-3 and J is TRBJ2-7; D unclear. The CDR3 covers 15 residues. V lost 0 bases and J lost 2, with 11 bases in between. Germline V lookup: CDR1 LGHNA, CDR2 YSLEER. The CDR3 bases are TGCGCCAGCAGCCAAGATACGGCTTTTCCCTACGAGCAGTACTTC. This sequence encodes CASSQDTAFPYEQYF.

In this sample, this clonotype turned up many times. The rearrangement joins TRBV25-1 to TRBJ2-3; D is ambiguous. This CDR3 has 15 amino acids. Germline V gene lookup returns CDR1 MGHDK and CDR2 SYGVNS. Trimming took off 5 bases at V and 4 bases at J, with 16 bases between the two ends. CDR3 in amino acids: CASSLALRAADTQYF. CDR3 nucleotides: TGTGCCAGCAGTCTGGCGCTACGAGCAGCAGATACGCAGTATTTT.